This T cell receptor beta chain was documented in a study of patients and donors after allogeneic stem cell transplantation. This clonotype was seen a handful of times. This CDR3 comprises 15 residues. Germline trimming cut 2 bases from V and 0 bases from J; bases unmatched to any gene: 3. Germline-derived CDR1 and CDR2 are MNHEY and SVGEGT. One entry per CDR3 protein, called by TCRdb with MiXCR from the RT-PCR reads. The sample includes roughly 190,000 distinct CDR3 sequences, roughly two fifths seen only once; the top ten take 33%. The source material was blood, either unsorted or a sorted T cell fraction (not recorded which). This sequence originates from a human donor who was either an allogeneic HSCT recipient or a stem cell or donor lymphocyte infusion donor (not recorded which). It is not recorded whose cells these are; they may come from a transplant donor. V is TRBV6-2 or TRBV6-3 and J is TRBJ1-2; 7 positions agree with TRBD1. CDR3 amino acids: CASSYAGQPNYGYTF. The CDR3 nucleotides are TGTGCCAGCAGTTACGCGGGACAGCCTAACTATGGCTACACCTTC.